This T cell receptor beta chain derives from a study of CD8+CD57+ T cells in acquired aplastic anemia. Study information: Across the sorted CD4+ and CD8+ cells, DNA amounts averaged about 3 ug.

Genomic DNA, serving as template, underwent TCR beta VDJ and CDR3 profiling. In TCRdb, the reads were re-called with MiXCR into one record per CDR3 protein. Of under 200,000 distinct CDR3 sequences listed, under 50% are singletons. This clonotype was counted many times. What it binds is not known. Overall study results and limits: Patients and controls were found to share twenty-nine CD8+ CDR3 sequences.

The patients chosen for sequencing had shown expansion of CD8+CD57+ cells (detected by flow cytometry). Germline CDR1 SGHRS, CDR2 YFSETQ. The CDR3 length is 15 residues. The J segment lost 5 bases and the V segment lost 4 bases, leaving 7 bases of the junction unmatched. V is TRBV5-1 and J is TRBJ1-4; 8 nucleotides match TRBD1. The TCR originated in a human donor with aplastic anemia. The sequenced sample was sorted CD4+, CD8+, or CD8+CD57+ T cells (not recorded which) from PBMCs. CDR3 loop: CASSPGTGLNEKLFF. The CDR3 DNA reads as TGCGCCAGCAGCCCTGGGACAGGACTAAATGAAAAACTGTTTTTT.